This T cell receptor (beta chain) appears in the sequencing data of a study of CD8 T cells in ankylosing spondylitis. Making the TCR beta libraries involved quantitative 5'-RACE with molecular barcodes. TCRdb itself ran the 5' RACE reads through MiXCR, one entry per CDR3 protein. The sample shows about 360,000 distinct CDR3 sequences, 20% to 25% of them seen only once. This clonotype came up a few times. Trimming left V 6 bases short and J 6 bases short, with 33 bases between. Germline CDR1 reads DFQATT; CDR2 reads SNEGSKA (reference sequence). The CDR3 loop spans 18 amino acids. The chain links TRBV20-1 to TRBJ2-7; D is uncertain. The source material was blood, either unsorted or a sorted T cell fraction (not recorded which). The sequence derives from a male donor with ankylosing spondylitis or in good health (not recorded which). The CDR3 DNA is TGCAGTGCCCCTGACCTCCGGATACAACCCCTCCGGGTAGTCGAGCAGTACTTC. It yields the protein CSAPDLRIQPLRVVEQYF.